The T cell receptor (beta chain) described here comes from a study of response to subunit inactivated influenza vaccine. TCRdb ran MiXCR on the RT-PCR reads and lists one entry per CDR3 protein. The table shows fewer than 750,000 distinct CDR3 sequences, with roughly 15% occurring only once. The CDR3 loop spans 15 amino acids. Germline-derived CDR1 and CDR2 are SQVTM and ANQGSEA. V lost 7 bases and J lost 0; bases outside the gene matches: 8. Points from the study as a whole: Few additional T cells are recruited per seasonal influenza vaccination, authors suggested.

This clonotype was picked up a small number of times. What it recognizes is unknown. The chain carries TRBV29-1 and TRBJ2-2, with 7 bases matching TRBD2. The sequence was collected from a man between 50 and 59 years old who received an inactivated influenza vaccine. The source was PBMCs from blood, collected roughly 12 days after vaccination. CDR3: CSAKYGRTNTGELFF. The CDR3 DNA sequence: TGCAGCGCGAAATACGGGAGGACGAACACCGGGGAGCTGTTTTTT.